The clone carrying this TCR beta chain was seen only a few times. This sample was taken from a study of blood T cell repertoires in COVID-19. Study context: Researchers got acute and convalescent COVID-19 samples from the United States, Italy and Spain. Nucleic acid was either cDNA or gDNA, and it came from T cells, B-cell-depleted T cells, or PBMCs.

V lost 5 bases and J 5 bases, leaving 20 bases between the germline ends. The CDR3 consists of 16 residues. The germline V gene encodes CDR1 MNHEY and CDR2 SVGEGT. As handled by the study authors: Reference gene primer amplification gave estimated nucleated cell counts. Assay used: immunoSEQ multiplex PCR; TCRdb lists only in-frame clones, some missing. For V, J and clone size, that table is used; D and trimming come from the DNA. This sample has approximately 81,000 clones; roughly four fifths occur once, and the top ten carry less than 8.5%. V gene TRBV6-2 or TRBV6-3 combines with J gene TRBJ2-3; tentatively, D is TRBD2 (5 bases). The sequence was collected from a human donor in a cohort sampled during active COVID-19. Sequencing input: peripheral blood. This chain's CDR3 is CASSKNGPTRGDTQYF. The DNA of the CDR3 is TGTGCCAGCAGTAAAAACGGGCCAACCCGGGGAGATACGCAGTATTTT.